The sample holds many counts of the clone carrying this T cell receptor beta chain. This entry comes from a study of T cells in Graves' hyperthyroidism and ophthalmopathy. Using RNA transcripts as the source, TCR beta CDR3 regions were amplified. Researchers ran a first-round RT-PCR on the TCR CDR3 using the HTBI primer set. TCRdb analysed the multiplex PCR reads with MiXCR anew, one entry per CDR3 protein. Here the sample spans roughly 510,000 distinct CDR3 sequences, roughly 20% being singletons. The CDR3 has 14 residues. V was cut by 6 bases and J by 4 bases, with 15 bases left in between. Specimen: blood. The gene calls are TRBV12-3 or TRBV12-4 and TRBJ1-1, with D unclear. The receptor's source is a man aged 18 to 30 with Graves' hyperthyroidism. The CDR3 nucleotides read TGTGCCAGCAGCCACTCTGGGCCGAGCACTGAAGCTTTCTTT. Amino acid sequence: CASSHSGPSTEAFF.